The next 13 T cell receptor beta chains were all read from a single sample in a study of blood T cells in healthy people across ages. A second PCR of 7 to 11 cycles used a sample-barcoded 5' primer and a J-beta primer mix. From the 5' RACE reads, TCRdb called clonotypes with MiXCR, one entry per CDR3 protein. The sample holds 1.5 million to 2 million distinct CDR3 sequences; about 39% are singletons and the top ten take roughly 23%. Sequenced material: blood. The receptors here all came from a human donor in good health.

This clonotype turned up a few times. The chain couples TRBV29-1 to TRBJ2-1; no clear D. The CDR3 spans 12 residues. Per germline, CDR1 SQVTM and CDR2 ANQGSEA. V dropped 5 bases and J dropped 4 bases, with 9 bases sitting between them. CDR3 sequence: CSVSIGYNEQFF. In DNA, the CDR3 is TGCAGCGTTTCAATAGGGTACAATGAGCAGTTCTTC.

The chain couples TRBV5-6 to TRBJ2-7; 7 nucleotides line up with TRBD2. The V gene's germline CDR1 is SGHDT and CDR2 YYEEEE. V dropped 3 bases and J dropped 0; count of bases not matched to a gene: 9. The CDR3 is made up of 16 amino acids. DNA for the CDR3: TGTGCCAGCAGCTCAGCGGGACTACTAAGCTCCTACGAGCAGTACTTC. As protein: CASSSAGLLSSYEQYF.

This clonotype was seen a handful of times. The CDR3 DNA is TGTGCCAGCTCACACGGTAGTGTCAATACGCAGTATTTT. Residues: CASSHGSVNTQYF. The chain recombines TRBV18 with TRBJ2-3, with unresolved D. The V and J ends lost 4 bases and 7 bases respectively, with 12 bases between them. The CDR3 totals 13 residues. Germline lookup yields CDR1 KGHSH and CDR2 LQKENI.

The chain has TRBV5-5 and TRBJ1-2; the D is unclear. This CDR3 comprises 19 residues. Trimming pared 0 bases from V and 4 bases from J, leaving 25 bases between. Germline CDR1 is SGHKS and CDR2 is YYEKEE (reference sequence). The CDR3: CASSLARSLKSQPPYGYTF. DNA for the CDR3: TGTGCCAGCAGCTTGGCCCGTTCTTTGAAATCTCAACCACCCTATGGCTACACCTTC. The full variable domain, rest sourced from reference TRBV5-5 and TRBJ1-2, is DAGVTQSPTHLIKTRGQQVTLRCSPISGHKSVSWYQQVLGQGPQFIFQYYEKEERGRGNFPDRFSARQFPNYSSELNVNALLLGDSALYLCASSLARSLKSQPPYGYTFGSGTRLTVV.

The V call is TRBV10-3, the J call TRBJ1-2; 8 bases agree with TRBD1. The V gene end was trimmed by 4 bases and the J gene end by 8 bases; junction bases not matched to a gene: 9. This CDR3 is built from 14 residues. CDR1 is ENHRY and CDR2 is SYGVKD in the germline V gene. The CDR3 loop reads CAISAAGTGGGYTF. The CDR3 DNA reads as TGTGCCATCAGTGCCGCCGGGACAGGAGGGGGCTACACCTTC.

The chain joins TRBV4-2 to TRBJ2-3; a possible D gene is TRBD1 (5 bases). V was trimmed by 4 bases and J by 7 bases, leaving 15 bases between them. Germline V gives CDR1 LGHNA, CDR2 YNFKEQ. The CDR3 contains 14 residues. The CDR3 reads CASSPGPQAYTQYF. Here the CDR3 DNA reads TGTGCCAGCAGCCCAGGGCCTCAAGCGTATACGCAGTATTTT.

The chain is built from TRBV29-1 and TRBJ1-1; no firm D call. With 6 bases removed from V and 0 bases from J, the gap between germline ends came to 11 bases. CDR1 and CDR2 from the germline V gene are SQVTM and ANQGSEA. This CDR3 has 13 residues. The DNA for the CDR3 is TGCAGCGTGACCCAAGGAATGAACACTGAAGCTTTCTTT. It is translated as CSVTQGMNTEAFF. The full variable domain, its missing parts supplied by reference TRBV29-1 and TRBJ1-1, is SAVISQKPSRDICQRGTSLTIQCQVDSQVTMMFWYRQQPGQSLTLIATANQGSEATYESGFVIDKFPISRPNLTFSTLTVSNMSPEDSSIYLCSVTQGMNTEAFFGQGTRLTVV.

The CDR3 bases are TGCGCCAGCAGAGGGATGACAGGGGCCTACGAGCAGTACTTC. This gives the protein CASRGMTGAYEQYF. This chain joins TRBV10-2 and TRBJ2-7; 8 nucleotides line up with TRBD1. CDR3 length: 14 amino acids. Germline assignment: CDR1 WSHSY and CDR2 SAAADI. The ends lost 6 bases at V and 2 bases at J; junction bases unmatched: 6.

This chain links TRBV7-2 with TRBJ2-1; 10 bases align to TRBD2. This CDR3 has 15 amino acids. CDR1 SGHTA and CDR2 FQGNSA come from the germline V gene. V trimming: 5 bases; J trimming: 6 bases; junction bases outside the gene matches: 7. The CDR3 DNA reads TGTGCCAGCAGCCCACTAGCGGGGAATCCCAATGAGCAGTTCTTC. It specifies CASSPLAGNPNEQFF.

The V and J genes are TRBV11-2 and TRBJ2-2; D is uncertain. Germline values: CDR1 SGHAT, CDR2 FQNNGV. With 5 bases removed from V and 2 bases from J, the gap between germline ends came to 15 bases. The length of the CDR3 is 16 residues. The CDR3 nucleotides are TGTGCCAGCAGCGTGCGCCATTCTACTAACACCGGGGAGCTGTTTTTT. Residues: CASSVRHSTNTGELFF.

The chain employs TRBV12-3 or TRBV12-4 and TRBJ2-1; the match to TRBD2 covers 11 bases. J lost 2 bases, V lost 5 bases, and 8 bases had no gene match. The length of the CDR3 is 17 residues. The CDR3 coding sequence is TGTGCCAGCAGTGACAGACTAGCGGGGACCACCTACAATGAGCAGTTCTTC. Residues: CASSDRLAGTTYNEQFF.

The chain is built from TRBV6-1 and TRBJ2-7, with a weak D call TRBD1 (6 bases). The J call may be faulty, since TRBJ2-5 better matches the DNA end. This CDR3 has 13 amino acids. Germline V gene lookup returns CDR1 MNHNS and CDR2 SASEGT. CDR3 sequence reads: CASIVRGWETQYF. The CDR3 DNA is TGTGCCAGCATAGTTAGGGGGTGGGAGACCCAGTACTTC.

The chain recombines TRBV28 with TRBJ2-3, with 8 bases matching TRBD1. The CDR3 contains 15 residues. Looked up from germline, CDR1 is MDHEN and CDR2 is SYDVKM. The ends lost 6 bases at V and 2 bases at J; junction bases unmatched: 7. CDR3 in amino acids: CASSLQGVFTDTQYF. As DNA, the CDR3 is TGTGCCAGCAGCCTACAGGGGGTTTTCACAGATACGCAGTATTTT.